Reported below is one T cell receptor beta chain. These data are taken from a study of cytomegalovirus exposure and HLA in healthy donors. As for the study in general: Researchers previously reported finding 90 million to 130 million unique TCR beta sequences from 170 million or so T cells.

Trimming removed 8 bases from V and 0 bases from J; junction bases left unmatched: 1. This CDR3 region has 12 residues. Germline V lookup: CDR1 SGHNT, CDR2 YENEEA. The PCR used 60 Vbeta and 13 Jbeta primers. This table comes from immunoSEQ multiplex PCR, and its TCRdb copy is limited to in-frame clones, with some not included. Of around 150,000 clones listed, 75% to 85% were seen once; the top ten hold approximately 6%. The sequence was collected from a man over 45 in good health and CMV-seropositive. What was sequenced was PBMCs. The chain is built from TRBV11-3 and TRBJ2-7, with 7 bases aligning to TRBD1. CDR3 sequence (DNA): TGTGCCAGCTCAGGGGGCTCCTACGAGCAGTACTTC. Amino acid sequence: CASSGGSYEQYF.